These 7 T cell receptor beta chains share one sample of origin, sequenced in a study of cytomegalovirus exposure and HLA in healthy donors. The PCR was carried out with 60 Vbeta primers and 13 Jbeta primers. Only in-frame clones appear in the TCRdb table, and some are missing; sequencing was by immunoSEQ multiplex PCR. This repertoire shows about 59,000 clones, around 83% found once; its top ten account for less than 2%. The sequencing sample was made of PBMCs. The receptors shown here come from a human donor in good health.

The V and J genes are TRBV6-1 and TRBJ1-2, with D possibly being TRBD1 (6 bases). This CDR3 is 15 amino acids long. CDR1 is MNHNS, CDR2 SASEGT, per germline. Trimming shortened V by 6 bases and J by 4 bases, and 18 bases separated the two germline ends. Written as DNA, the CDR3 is TGTGCCAGCAGAGATGTACAGGGTATGGGCTATGGCTACACCTTC. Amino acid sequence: CASRDVQGMGYGYTF.

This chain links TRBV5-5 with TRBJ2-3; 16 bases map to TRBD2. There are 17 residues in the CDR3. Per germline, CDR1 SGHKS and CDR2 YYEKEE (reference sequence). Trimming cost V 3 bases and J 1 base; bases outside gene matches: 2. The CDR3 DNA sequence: TGTGCCAGCAGCTCGGGACTAGCGGGGGGGGGCACAGATACGCAGTATTTT. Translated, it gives CASSSGLAGGGTDTQYF. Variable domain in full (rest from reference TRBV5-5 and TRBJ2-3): DAGVTQSPTHLIKTRGQQVTLRCSPISGHKSVSWYQQVLGQGPQFIFQYYEKEERGRGNFPDRFSARQFPNYSSELNVNALLLGDSALYLCASSSGLAGGGTDTQYFGPGTRLTVL.

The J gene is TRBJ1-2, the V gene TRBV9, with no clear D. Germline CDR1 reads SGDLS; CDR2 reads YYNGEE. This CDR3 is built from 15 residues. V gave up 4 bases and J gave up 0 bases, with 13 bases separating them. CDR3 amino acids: CASSPRESANYGYTF. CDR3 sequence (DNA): TGTGCCAGCAGCCCCCGGGAATCAGCTAACTATGGCTACACCTTC.

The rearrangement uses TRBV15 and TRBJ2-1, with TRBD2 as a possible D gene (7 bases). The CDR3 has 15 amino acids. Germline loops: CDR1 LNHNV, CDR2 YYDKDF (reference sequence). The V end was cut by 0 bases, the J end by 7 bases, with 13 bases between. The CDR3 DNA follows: TGTGCCACCAGCAGAGAGGGGGGGCCGTGGAATGAGCAGTTCTTC. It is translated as CATSREGGPWNEQFF.

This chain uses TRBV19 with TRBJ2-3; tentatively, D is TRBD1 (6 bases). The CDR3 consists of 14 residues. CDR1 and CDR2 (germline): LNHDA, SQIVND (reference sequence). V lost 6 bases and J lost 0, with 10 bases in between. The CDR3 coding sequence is TGTGCCAGTAGCGATACAGGGAGCACAGATACGCAGTATTTT. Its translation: CASSDTGSTDTQYF.

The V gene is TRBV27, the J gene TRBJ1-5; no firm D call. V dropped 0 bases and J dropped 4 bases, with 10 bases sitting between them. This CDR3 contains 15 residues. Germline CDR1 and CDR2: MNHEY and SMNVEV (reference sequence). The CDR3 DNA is TGTGCCAGCAGTTTATCCTGGGGAGGGAATCAGCCCCAGCATTTT. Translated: CASSLSWGGNQPQHF.

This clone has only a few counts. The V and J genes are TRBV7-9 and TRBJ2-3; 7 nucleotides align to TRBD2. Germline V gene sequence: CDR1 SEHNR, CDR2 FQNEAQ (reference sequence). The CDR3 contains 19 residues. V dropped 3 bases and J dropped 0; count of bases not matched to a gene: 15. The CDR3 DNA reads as TGTGCCAGCAGCTTTGGGGCGGGGGTGTCGATGTTTAGCACAGATACGCAGTATTTT. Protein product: CASSFGAGVSMFSTDTQYF.